This T cell receptor beta chain was obtained from a study of a mutant IDH1 vaccine in newly diagnosed glioma. CDR1 is SGDLS and CDR2 is YYNGEE in the germline V gene. Trimming pared 0 bases from V and 10 bases from J, leaving 8 bases between. This CDR3 has 12 amino acids. Generated by immunoSEQ multiplex PCR, the TCRdb table keeps only in-frame clones and is missing some. The table has about 92,000 clones, 80% to 90% seen once. Time point here: baseline, week 1 (first vaccination visit). As for treatment: pre-vaccination baseline after standard-of-care therapy. The J gene is TRBJ2-1, the V gene TRBV9; D assignment may be TRBD1 or TRBD2 (6 bases each). Sequences were derived from PBMCs, sampled from a glioma patient treated with radiotherapy, temozolomide or both. This sequence was found in a woman between 50 and 59 years old with glioma. The chain's CDR3 is CASSVDGGEQFF. CDR3 DNA: TGTGCCAGCAGCGTAGACGGGGGCGAGCAGTTCTTC. Using reference TRBV9 and TRBJ2-1 for the parts outside the CDR3, the full variable domain is DSGVTQTPKHLITATGQRVTLRCSPRSGDLSVYWYQQSLDQGLQFLIQYYNGEERAKGNILERFSAQQFPDLHSELNLSSLELGDSALYFCASSVDGGEQFFGPGTRLTVL.